Presented here are 7 T cell receptor beta chains from one specimen sequenced in a study of CD4+ T cells in melanoma. The method was immunoSEQ multiplex PCR; TCRdb's version includes in-frame clones alone and lacks a portion of them. The sample has 40,000 to 50,000 clones, roughly nine tenths seen once; the top ten hold about 12%. Sequencing used peripheral blood. These TCRs come from a human donor with melanoma.

This clone appeared once. V and J are TRBV5-1 and TRBJ2-3, with 9 bases fitting TRBD2. Trimming at V came to 0 bases and at J to 0 bases, leaving 2 bases not matched to a gene. CDR1 and CDR2 (germline): SGHRS, YFSETQ. The CDR3 spans 16 residues. CDR3 in DNA: TGCGCCAGCAGCTTGGGACTAGCGGCTAGCACAGATACGCAGTATTTT. Residues: CASSLGLAASTDTQYF.

The gene calls are TRBV19 and TRBJ2-2, with 12 bases aligning to TRBD2. The CDR3 consists of 16 residues. Unmatched junction bases numbered 5, after V lost 6 bases and J lost 3 bases. CDR1 and CDR2 from the germline V gene are LNHDA and SQIVND (reference sequence). The DNA for the CDR3 is TGTGCCAGTAGCCAACTAGCGGGGGGTTACACCGGGGAGCTGTTTTTT. This codes for CASSQLAGGYTGELFF.

The V gene is TRBV27, the J gene TRBJ1-3; TRBD1 matches 7 bases. The germline gives CDR1 MNHEY, CDR2 SMNVEV (reference sequence). Germline trimming cut 5 bases from V and 4 bases from J; bases unmatched to any gene: 8. CDR3 length equals 15 residues. CDR3 protein: CASSPDRAPGNTIYF. The CDR3 DNA reads as TGTGCCAGCAGTCCAGACAGGGCTCCCGGAAACACCATATATTTT.

J is TRBJ2-1 and V is TRBV4-1; D gene unclear. V shed 1 base and J shed 0 bases, with 7 bases lying between them. Looked up from germline, CDR1 is MGHRA and CDR2 is YSYEKL. The CDR3 extends over 15 amino acids. CDR3 DNA: TGCGCCAGCAGCCAAGCGCAGAGCTCCTACAATGAGCAGTTCTTC. It yields the protein CASSQAQSSYNEQFF.

The rearrangement uses TRBV18 and TRBJ1-1, with TRBD1 matching over 9 bases. The CDR3 runs to 15 residues. Trimming removed 3 bases from V and 5 bases from J; junction bases left unmatched: 7. Germline values: CDR1 KGHSH, CDR2 LQKENI. The CDR3, as DNA: TGTGCCAGCTCACCGGGGACAGGGCAAGTAACTGAAGCTTTCTTT. Amino acids: CASSPGTGQVTEAFF.

The chain couples TRBV30 to TRBJ2-5; D tentatively reads TRBD1 or TRBD2 (5 bases each). V dropped 5 bases and J dropped 7 bases, with 20 bases sitting between them. This CDR3 is built from 14 residues. Per the germline V gene, CDR1 is GTSNPN and CDR2 is SVGIG (reference sequence). In DNA, the CDR3 is TGTGCCTGGGGGGGAGTGGGAACTTTGGGGACCCAGTACTTC. It encodes CAWGGVGTLGTQYF.

The CDR3 DNA reads as TGTGCCAGCAGCTTAAGCGGAAGTCTGAATGAGCAGTTCTTC. It is translated as CASSLSGSLNEQFF. V is TRBV7-2 and J is TRBJ2-1, with D maybe TRBD2 (5 bases). The CDR3 length is 14 residues. The germline V gene encodes CDR1 SGHTA and CDR2 FQGNSA. V lost 2 bases to trimming and J lost 7 bases, with 12 bases between them.